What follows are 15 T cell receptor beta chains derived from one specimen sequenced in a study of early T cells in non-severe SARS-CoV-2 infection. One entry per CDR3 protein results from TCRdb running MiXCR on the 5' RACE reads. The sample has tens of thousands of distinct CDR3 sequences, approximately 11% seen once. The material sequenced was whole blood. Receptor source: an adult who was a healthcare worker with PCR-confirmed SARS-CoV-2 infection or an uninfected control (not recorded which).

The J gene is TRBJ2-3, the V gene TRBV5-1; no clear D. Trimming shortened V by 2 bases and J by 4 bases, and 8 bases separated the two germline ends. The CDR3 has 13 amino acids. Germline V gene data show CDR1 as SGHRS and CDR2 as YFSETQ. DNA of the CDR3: TGCGCCAGCAGCTTTCTCCGGGCAGATACGCAGTATTTT. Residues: CASSFLRADTQYF.

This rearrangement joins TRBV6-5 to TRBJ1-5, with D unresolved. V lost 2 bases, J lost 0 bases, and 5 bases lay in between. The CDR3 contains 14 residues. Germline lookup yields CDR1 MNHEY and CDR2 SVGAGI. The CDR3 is CASSYDNSNQPQHF. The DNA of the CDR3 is TGTGCCAGCAGTTACGACAATAGCAATCAGCCCCAGCATTTT.

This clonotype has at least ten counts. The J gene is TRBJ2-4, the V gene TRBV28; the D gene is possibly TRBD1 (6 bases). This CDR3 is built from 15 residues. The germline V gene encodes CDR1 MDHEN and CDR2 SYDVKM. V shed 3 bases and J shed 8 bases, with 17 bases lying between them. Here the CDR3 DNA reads TGTGCCAGCAGTTTCCAAAGTTTTAAGGGGGACATTCAGTACTTC. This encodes CASSFQSFKGDIQYF.

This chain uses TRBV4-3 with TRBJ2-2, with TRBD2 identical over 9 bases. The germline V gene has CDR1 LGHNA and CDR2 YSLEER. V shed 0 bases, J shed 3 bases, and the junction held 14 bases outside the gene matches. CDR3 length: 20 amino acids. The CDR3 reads CASSQDRLGGGRVYTGELFF. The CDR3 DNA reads TGCGCCAGCAGCCAAGATAGACTAGGCGGCGGGAGGGTCTACACCGGGGAGCTGTTTTTT.

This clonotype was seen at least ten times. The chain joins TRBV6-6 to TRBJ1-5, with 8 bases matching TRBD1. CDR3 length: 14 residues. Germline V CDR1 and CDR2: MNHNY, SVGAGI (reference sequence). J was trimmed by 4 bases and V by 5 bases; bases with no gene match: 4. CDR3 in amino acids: CASSGQGRNQPQHF. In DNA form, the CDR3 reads TGTGCCAGCAGTGGACAGGGTAGGAATCAGCCCCAGCATTTT.

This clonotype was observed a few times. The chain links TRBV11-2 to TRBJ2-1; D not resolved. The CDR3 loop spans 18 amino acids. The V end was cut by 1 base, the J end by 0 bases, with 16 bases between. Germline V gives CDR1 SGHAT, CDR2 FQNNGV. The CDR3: CASSLGGGGRSSYNEQFF. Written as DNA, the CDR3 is TGTGCCAGCAGCTTAGGCGGTGGTGGACGGAGCTCCTACAATGAGCAGTTCTTC.

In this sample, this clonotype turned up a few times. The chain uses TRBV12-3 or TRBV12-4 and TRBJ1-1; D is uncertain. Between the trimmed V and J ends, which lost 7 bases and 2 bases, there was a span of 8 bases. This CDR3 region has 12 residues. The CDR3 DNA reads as TGTGCCAGCATGGAAGGAAACACTGAAGCTTTCTTT. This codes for CASMEGNTEAFF.

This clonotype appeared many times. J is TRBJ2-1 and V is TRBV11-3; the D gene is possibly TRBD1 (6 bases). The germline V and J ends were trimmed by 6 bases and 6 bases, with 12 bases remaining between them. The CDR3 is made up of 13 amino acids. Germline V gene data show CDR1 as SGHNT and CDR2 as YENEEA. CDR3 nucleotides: TGTGCCAGCAGTCCGGACAGTTCCAATGAGCAGTTCTTC. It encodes CASSPDSSNEQFF.

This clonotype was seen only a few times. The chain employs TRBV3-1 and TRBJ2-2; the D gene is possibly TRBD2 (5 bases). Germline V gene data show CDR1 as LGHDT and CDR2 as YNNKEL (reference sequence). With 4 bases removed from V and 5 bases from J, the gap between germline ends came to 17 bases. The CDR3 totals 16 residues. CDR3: CASSLTFVPGTGELFF. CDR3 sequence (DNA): TGTGCCAGCAGCCTAACGTTCGTACCGGGGACCGGGGAGCTGTTTTTT.

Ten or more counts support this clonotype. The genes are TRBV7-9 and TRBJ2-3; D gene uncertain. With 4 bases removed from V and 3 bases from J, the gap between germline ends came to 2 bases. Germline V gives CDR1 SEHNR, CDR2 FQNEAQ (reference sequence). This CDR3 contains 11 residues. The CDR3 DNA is TGTGCCAGCAGCTCTACAGATACGCAGTATTTT. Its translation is CASSSTDTQYF.

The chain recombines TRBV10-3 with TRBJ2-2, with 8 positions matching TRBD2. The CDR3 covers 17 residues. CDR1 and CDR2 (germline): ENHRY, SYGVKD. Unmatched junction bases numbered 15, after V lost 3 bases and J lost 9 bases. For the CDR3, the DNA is TGTGCCATCAGTGAAAACCCCTACGGGGGGGATGACCGGGAGCTGTTTTTT. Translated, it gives CAISENPYGGDDRELFF.

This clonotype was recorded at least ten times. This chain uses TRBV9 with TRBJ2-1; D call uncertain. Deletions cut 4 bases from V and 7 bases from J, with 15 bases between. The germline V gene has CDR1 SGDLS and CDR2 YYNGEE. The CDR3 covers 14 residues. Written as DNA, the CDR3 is TGTGCCAGCAGCCCCTGGCGTCCGCCTAATGAGCAGTTCTTC. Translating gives CASSPWRPPNEQFF.

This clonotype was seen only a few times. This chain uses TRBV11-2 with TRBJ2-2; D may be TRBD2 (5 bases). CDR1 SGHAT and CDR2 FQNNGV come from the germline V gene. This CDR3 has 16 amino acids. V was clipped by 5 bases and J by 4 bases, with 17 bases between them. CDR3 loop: CASSEATRTPTGELFF. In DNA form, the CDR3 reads TGTGCCAGCAGCGAGGCAACCAGGACTCCCACCGGGGAGCTGTTTTTT.

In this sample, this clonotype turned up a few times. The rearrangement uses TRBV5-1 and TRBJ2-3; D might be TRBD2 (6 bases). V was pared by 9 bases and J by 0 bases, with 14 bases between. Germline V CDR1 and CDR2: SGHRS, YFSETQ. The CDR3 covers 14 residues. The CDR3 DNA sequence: TGCGCCACCAGGCGGGGCGGGAGCACAGATACGCAGTATTTT. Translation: CATRRGGSTDTQYF. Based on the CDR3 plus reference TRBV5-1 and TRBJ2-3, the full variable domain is KAGVTQTPRYLIKTRGQQVTLSCSPISGHRSVSWYQQTPGQGLQFLFEYFSETQRNKGNFPGRFSGRQFSNSRSEMNVSTLELGDSALYLCATRRGGSTDTQYFGPGTRLTVL.

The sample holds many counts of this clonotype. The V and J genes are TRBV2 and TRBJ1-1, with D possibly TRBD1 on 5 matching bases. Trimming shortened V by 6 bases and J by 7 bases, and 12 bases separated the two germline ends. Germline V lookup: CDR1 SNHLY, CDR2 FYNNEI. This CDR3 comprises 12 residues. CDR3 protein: CASRISDNEAFF. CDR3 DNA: TGTGCCAGCAGAATCTCGGACAATGAAGCTTTCTTT.